One and the same sample provided the 14 T cell receptor beta chains below, sequenced in a study of CD8 T cells in ankylosing spondylitis. MiXCR, run by TCRdb on the 5' RACE reads, gives a single entry per CDR3 protein. This sample carries about 140,000 distinct CDR3 sequences, approximately 10% of them seen once, and the ten largest clones take roughly 4%. The sequenced sample was blood, either unsorted or a sorted T cell fraction (not recorded which). The origin of the receptors is a female donor with ankylosing spondylitis or in good health (not recorded which).

Of note for this clonotype: The junction does not match germline at one end; this may be a read error. The gene calls are TRBV5-1 and TRBJ1-5; D might be TRBD1 (5 bases). In germline, CDR1 is SGHRS, CDR2 YFSETQ. CDR3 size: 14 residues. CDR3 sequence reads: CPSSPATENQPQHF. The CDR3 DNA sequence: TGCCCCAGCAGTCCCGCGACAGAGAATCAGCCCCAGCATTTT. Together with reference TRBV5-1 and TRBJ1-5, the CDR3 gives the full variable domain: KAGVTQTPRYLIKTRGQQVTLSCSPISGHRSVSWYQQTPGQGLQFLFEYFSETQRNKGNFPGRFSGRQFSNSRSEMNVSTLELGDSALYLCPSSPATENQPQHFGDGTRLSIL.

The table lists this clonotype with many counts. CDR3 in DNA: TGCAGCGTTGAAGAGGGGCCAGGAGGAGAAGCTTTCTTT. Amino acids: CSVEEGPGGEAFF. V is TRBV29-1 and J is TRBJ1-1; D may be TRBD1 (5 bases). The CDR3 is made up of 13 amino acids. Trimming took 0 bases from V and 8 from J, leaving 13 bases between them. Germline CDR1 SQVTM, CDR2 ANQGSEA. Full variable domain (remainder filled in from reference TRBV29-1 and TRBJ1-1): SAVISQKPSRDICQRGTSLTIQCQVDSQVTMMFWYRQQPGQSLTLIATANQGSEATYESGFVIDKFPISRPNLTFSTLTVSNMSPEDSSIYLCSVEEGPGGEAFFGQGTRLTVV.

A few counts support this clonotype. V and J are TRBV18 and TRBJ2-3; D might be TRBD1 (6 bases). With 8 bases removed from V and 2 bases from J, the gap between germline ends came to 11 bases. The CDR3 length is 13 residues. Germline V gene data show CDR1 as KGHSH and CDR2 as LQKENI. This chain's CDR3 is CASNRDNTDTQYF. For the CDR3, the DNA is TGTGCCAGCAACCGGGACAACACAGATACGCAGTATTTT.

The table lists this clonotype with many counts. V and J are TRBV15 and TRBJ2-3; TRBD2 aligns across 8 bases. Germline CDR1 is LNHNV and CDR2 is YYDKDF (reference sequence). V shed 5 bases and J 1 base; nucleotides not matched to a gene: 5. This CDR3 contains 15 residues. The CDR3 reads CATSAKTSGTDTQYF. CDR3 coding DNA: TGTGCCACCAGCGCCAAGACTAGCGGCACAGATACGCAGTATTTT.

This clonotype was recorded many times. The V gene is TRBV3-1, the J gene TRBJ1-1, with unresolved D. The CDR3 has 15 residues. V was cut by 4 bases and J by 1 base, with 13 bases left in between. Germline CDR1 and CDR2: LGHDT and YNNKEL (reference sequence). CDR3 loop: CASSLSRPKNTEAFF. The CDR3 bases are TGTGCCAGCAGCCTTTCCCGACCGAAGAACACTGAAGCTTTCTTT.

There are many counts of this clonotype. The V gene is TRBV5-1, the J gene TRBJ2-3; D is undetermined. The V gene lost 1 base and the J gene lost 2 bases, with 11 bases spanning the gap. Germline-derived CDR1 and CDR2 are SGHRS and YFSETQ. The CDR3 is 15 residues long. The DNA of the CDR3 is TGCGCCAGCAGCTTGTCAACGGGCTCCACAGATACGCAGTATTTT. Translation: CASSLSTGSTDTQYF.

This clonotype was counted ten times or more. V and J are TRBV2 and TRBJ2-5; TRBD1 is a possible D gene (5 bases). Between the trimmed V and J ends, which lost 4 bases and 6 bases, there was a span of 15 bases. This CDR3 is built from 14 residues. Per the germline V gene, CDR1 is SNHLY and CDR2 is FYNNEI. In nucleotides, the CDR3 is TGTGCCAGCAGTGTGGGGCCACCCTCGAAGACCCAGTACTTC. Residues: CASSVGPPSKTQYF.

This clonotype was detected ten times or more. The rearrangement joins TRBV7-6 to TRBJ2-3; 8 bases align to TRBD2. The J segment lost 2 bases and the V segment lost 5 bases, leaving 6 bases of the junction unmatched. The CDR3 covers 15 residues. Germline CDR1 is SGHVS and CDR2 is FNYEAQ. The CDR3 reads CASSPDGGATDTQYF. The CDR3 DNA reads as TGTGCCAGCAGCCCCGACGGGGGGGCCACAGATACGCAGTATTTT.

This clonotype was seen many times. This chain connects TRBV6-5 to TRBJ1-6; D uncertain. The CDR3 length is 14 residues. Germline V gives CDR1 MNHEY, CDR2 SVGAGI. V was trimmed by 2 bases and J by 4 bases, leaving 6 bases between them. The DNA for the CDR3 is TGTGCCAGCAGTTACAGCCTATATAATTCACCCCTCCACTTT. Encoded protein: CASSYSLYNSPLHF.

There are many counts of this clonotype. The chain recombines TRBV10-2 with TRBJ2-7; tentative D call: TRBD1 (6 bases). Per germline, CDR1 WSHSY and CDR2 SAAADI. This CDR3 comprises 14 residues. Trimming cost V 5 bases and J 0 bases, with 11 bases left between them. For the CDR3, the DNA is TGCGCCAGCAGTTTCGACAGGATCTCCTACGAGCAGTACTTC. Translating gives CASSFDRISYEQYF.

This clonotype was recorded at least ten times. CDR3 nucleotides: TGCAGTGCTAGAGCTACAGGGGAAGCTTTCTTT. Its protein is CSARATGEAFF. The chain uses TRBV20-1 and TRBJ1-1, with a weak D call TRBD1 (6 bases). CDR1 and CDR2 from the germline V gene are DFQATT and SNEGSKA (reference sequence). The CDR3 sequence is 11 residues long. Trimming removed 1 base at V and 8 bases at J, with 8 bases between.

In this sample, this clonotype turned up many times. The chain combines TRBV15 with TRBJ1-2; D not resolved. V was pared by 1 base and J by 2 bases, with 5 bases between. The CDR3 is 13 amino acids. Germline CDR1 and CDR2: LNHNV and YYDKDF (reference sequence). CDR3 amino acids: CATSRAGNYGYTF. In nucleotides, the CDR3 is TGTGCCACCAGCAGAGCGGGGAACTATGGCTACACCTTC.

This clonotype was detected ten times or more. This chain connects TRBV6-1 to TRBJ2-2; D unresolved. Per the germline V gene, CDR1 is MNHNS and CDR2 is SASEGT. The CDR3 consists of 13 residues. The ends were cut back, 6 bases at V and 6 bases at J, with 11 bases in the middle. The CDR3: CASSSGPAGELFF. The CDR3 DNA sequence: TGTGCCAGCAGCTCCGGGCCTGCCGGGGAGCTGTTTTTT.

This clonotype was found many times. The chain carries TRBV27 and TRBJ2-1, with 9 positions matching TRBD2. This CDR3 comprises 16 residues. CDR1 MNHEY and CDR2 SMNVEV come from the germline V gene (reference sequence). Trimming took 6 bases from V and 4 from J; bases not matched to a gene: 10. CDR3 region: CASSPLGLAGYNEQFF. CDR3 DNA sequence: TGTGCCAGCAGCCCTCTCGGGCTAGCGGGGTACAATGAGCAGTTCTTC.